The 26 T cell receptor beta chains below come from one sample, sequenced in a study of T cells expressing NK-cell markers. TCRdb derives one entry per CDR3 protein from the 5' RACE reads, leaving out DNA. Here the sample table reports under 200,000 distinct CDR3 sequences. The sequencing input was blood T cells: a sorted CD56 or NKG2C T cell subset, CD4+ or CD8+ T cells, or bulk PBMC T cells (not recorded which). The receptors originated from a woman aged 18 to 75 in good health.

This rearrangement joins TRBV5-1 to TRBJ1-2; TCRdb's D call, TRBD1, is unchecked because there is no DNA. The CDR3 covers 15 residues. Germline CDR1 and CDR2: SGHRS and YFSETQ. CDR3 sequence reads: CASSLEPGGYYGYTF. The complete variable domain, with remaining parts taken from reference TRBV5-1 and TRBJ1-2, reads KAGVTQTPRYLIKTRGQQVTLSCSPISGHRSVSWYQQTPGQGLQFLFEYFSETQRNKGNFPGRFSGRQFSNSRSEMNVSTLELGDSALYLCASSLEPGGYYGYTFGSGTRLTVV.

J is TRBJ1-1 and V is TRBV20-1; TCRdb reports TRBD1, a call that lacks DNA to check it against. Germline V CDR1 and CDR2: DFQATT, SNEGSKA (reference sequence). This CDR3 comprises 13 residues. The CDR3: CSAKGAGNTEAFF.

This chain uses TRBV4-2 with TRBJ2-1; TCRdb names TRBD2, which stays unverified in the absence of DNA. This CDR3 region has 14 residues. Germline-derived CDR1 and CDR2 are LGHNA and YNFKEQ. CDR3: CASSLGASNNEQFF.

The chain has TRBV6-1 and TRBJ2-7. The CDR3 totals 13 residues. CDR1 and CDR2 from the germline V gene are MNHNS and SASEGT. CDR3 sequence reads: CASRDLGTYEQYF.

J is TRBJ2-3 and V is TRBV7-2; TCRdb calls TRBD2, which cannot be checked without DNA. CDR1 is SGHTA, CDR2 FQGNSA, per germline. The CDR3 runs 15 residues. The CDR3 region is CASSLVPSEFGTQYF.

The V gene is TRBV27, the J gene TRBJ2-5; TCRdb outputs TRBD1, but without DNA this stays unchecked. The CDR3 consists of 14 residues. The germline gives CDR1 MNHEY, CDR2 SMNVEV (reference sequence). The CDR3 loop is CASSFQGQGGAQYF.

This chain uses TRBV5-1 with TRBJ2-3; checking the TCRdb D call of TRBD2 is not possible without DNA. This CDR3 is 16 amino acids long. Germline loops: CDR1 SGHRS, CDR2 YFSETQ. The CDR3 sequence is CASRASGATSTDTQYF.

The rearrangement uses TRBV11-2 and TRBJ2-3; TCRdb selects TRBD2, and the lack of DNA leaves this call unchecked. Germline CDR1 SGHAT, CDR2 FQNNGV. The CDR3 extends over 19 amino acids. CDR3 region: CASSFSRVAGAYSTDTQYF.

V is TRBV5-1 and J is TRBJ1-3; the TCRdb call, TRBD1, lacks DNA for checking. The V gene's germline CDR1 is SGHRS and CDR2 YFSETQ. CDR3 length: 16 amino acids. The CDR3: CASSFGQAIFGNTIYF.

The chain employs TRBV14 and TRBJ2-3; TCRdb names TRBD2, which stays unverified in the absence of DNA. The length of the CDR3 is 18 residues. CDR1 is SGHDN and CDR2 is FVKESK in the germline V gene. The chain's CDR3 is CASSQGETSASSTDTQYF. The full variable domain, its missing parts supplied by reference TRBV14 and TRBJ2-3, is EAGVTQFPSHSVIEKGQTVTLRCDPISGHDNLYWYRRVMGKEIKFLLHFVKESKQDESGMPNNRFLAERTGGTYSTLKVQPAELEDSGVYFCASSQGETSASSTDTQYFGPGTRLTVL.

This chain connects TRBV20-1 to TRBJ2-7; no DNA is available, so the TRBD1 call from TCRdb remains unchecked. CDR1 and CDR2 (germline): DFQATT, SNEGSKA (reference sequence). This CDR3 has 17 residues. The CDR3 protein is CSARERDPGQGNYEQYF.

CDR3 region: CASSQGLAGGMAYEQYF. The chain carries TRBV4-2 and TRBJ2-7; TCRdb returns TRBD2, unconfirmable since there is no DNA. This CDR3 is built from 17 residues. Germline V gene lookup returns CDR1 LGHNA and CDR2 YNFKEQ.

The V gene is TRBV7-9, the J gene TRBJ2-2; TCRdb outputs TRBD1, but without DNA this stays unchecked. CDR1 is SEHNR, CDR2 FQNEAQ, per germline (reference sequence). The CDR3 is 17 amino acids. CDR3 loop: CASSLWGAGVNTGELFF. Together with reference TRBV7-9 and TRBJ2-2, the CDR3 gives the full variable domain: DTGVSQNPRHKITKRGQNVTFRCDPISEHNRLYWYRQTLGQGPEFLTYFQNEAQLEKSRLLSDRFSAERPKGSFSTLEIQRTEQGDSAMYLCASSLWGAGVNTGELFFGEGSRLTVL.

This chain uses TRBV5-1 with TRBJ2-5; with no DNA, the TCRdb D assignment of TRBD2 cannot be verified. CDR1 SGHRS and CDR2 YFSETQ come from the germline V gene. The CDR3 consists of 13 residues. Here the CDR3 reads CASSTGSGETQYF.

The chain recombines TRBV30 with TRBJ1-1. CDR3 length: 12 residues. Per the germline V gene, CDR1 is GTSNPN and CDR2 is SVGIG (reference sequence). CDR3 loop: CAWSVAKKKAFF.

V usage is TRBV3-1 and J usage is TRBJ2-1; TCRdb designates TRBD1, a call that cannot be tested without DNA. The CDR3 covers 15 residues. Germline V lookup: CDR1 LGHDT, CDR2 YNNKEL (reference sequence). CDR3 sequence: CASSPRGQGANEQFF.

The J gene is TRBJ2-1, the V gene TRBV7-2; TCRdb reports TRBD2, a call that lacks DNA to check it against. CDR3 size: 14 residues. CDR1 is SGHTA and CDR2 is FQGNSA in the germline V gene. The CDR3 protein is CASRPTGRAYEQFF.

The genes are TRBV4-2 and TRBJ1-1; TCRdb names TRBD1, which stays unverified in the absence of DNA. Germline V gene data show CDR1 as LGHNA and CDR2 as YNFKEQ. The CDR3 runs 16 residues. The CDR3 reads CASSQGRGPMNTEAFF.

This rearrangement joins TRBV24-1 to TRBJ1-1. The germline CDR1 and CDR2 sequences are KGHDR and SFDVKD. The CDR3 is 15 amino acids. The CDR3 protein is CATSGNDGINTEAFF.

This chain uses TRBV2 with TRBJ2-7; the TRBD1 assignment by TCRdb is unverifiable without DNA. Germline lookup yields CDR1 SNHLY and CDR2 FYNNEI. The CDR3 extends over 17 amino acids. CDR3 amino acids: CASSRPSTGTDSYEQYF.

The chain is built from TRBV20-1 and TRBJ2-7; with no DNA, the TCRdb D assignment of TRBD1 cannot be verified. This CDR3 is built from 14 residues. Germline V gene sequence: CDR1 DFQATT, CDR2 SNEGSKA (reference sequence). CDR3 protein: CSAIRGGLTYEQYF.

The CDR3 spells CASSESWLPGGYTF. V is TRBV2 and J is TRBJ1-2; without DNA, the TCRdb call of TRBD1 cannot be checked. The CDR3 totals 14 residues. The germline V gene encodes CDR1 SNHLY and CDR2 FYNNEI.

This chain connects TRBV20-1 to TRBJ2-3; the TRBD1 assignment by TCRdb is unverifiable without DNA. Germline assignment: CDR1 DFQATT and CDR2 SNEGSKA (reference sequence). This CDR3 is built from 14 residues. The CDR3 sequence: CSASLDRESDTQYF.

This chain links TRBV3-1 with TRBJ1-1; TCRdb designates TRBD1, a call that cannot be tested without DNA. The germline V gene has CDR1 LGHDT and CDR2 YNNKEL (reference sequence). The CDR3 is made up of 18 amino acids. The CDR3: CASSQDPLGTFGNTEAFF.

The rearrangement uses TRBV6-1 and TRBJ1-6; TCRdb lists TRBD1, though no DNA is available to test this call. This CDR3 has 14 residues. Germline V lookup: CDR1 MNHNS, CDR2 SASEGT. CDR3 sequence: CASSEARGASPLHF.

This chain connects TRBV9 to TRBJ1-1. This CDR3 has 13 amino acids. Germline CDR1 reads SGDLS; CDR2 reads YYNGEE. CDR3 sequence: CASSVATAEEAFF.